The 19 T cell receptor beta chains reported below all come from one sample, sequenced in a study of T cell changes during pregnancy in multiple sclerosis. Assay used: immunoSEQ multiplex PCR; TCRdb lists only in-frame clones, some missing. The sample carries fewer than 45,000 clones, about 90% recorded once. Material: CD8+ T cells from peripheral blood mononuclear cells, obtained in the first trimester of pregnancy. The origin of the receptors is a female donor with multiple sclerosis, enrolled in a pregnancy study.

The rearrangement joins TRBV30 to TRBJ2-1; a possible D gene is TRBD2 (6 bases). CDR1 and CDR2 from the germline V gene are GTSNPN and SVGIG (reference sequence). The V and J ends lost 5 bases and 4 bases respectively, with 12 bases between them. The CDR3 is 13 amino acids. CDR3 in DNA: TGTGCCTGGGGGACTGGCCGTTACAATGAGCAGTTCTTC. As protein: CAWGTGRYNEQFF.

This chain connects TRBV10-3 to TRBJ2-5; 12 bases match TRBD2. Germline-derived CDR1 and CDR2 are ENHRY and SYGVKD. V dropped 0 bases and J dropped 9; count of bases not matched to a gene: 8. This CDR3 is built from 16 residues. The CDR3 is CAISESSLAGGRAQYF. In DNA, the CDR3 is TGTGCCATCAGTGAGTCGAGTCTAGCGGGGGGGCGGGCCCAGTACTTC.

This chain links TRBV12-5 with TRBJ2-2; D gene unclear. The CDR3 sequence is 17 residues long. The V gene's germline CDR1 is LGHNT and CDR2 FRNRAP. Between the trimmed V and J ends, which lost 0 bases and 2 bases, there was a span of 13 bases. This chain's CDR3 is CASGLVLGGPNTGELFF. The CDR3 region has the DNA TGTGCTAGTGGTTTGGTACTCGGCGGTCCTAACACCGGGGAGCTGTTTTTT.

This clone was counted between two and nine times. V gene TRBV6-6 combines with J gene TRBJ1-3; 7 nucleotides line up with TRBD1. This CDR3 contains 16 residues. Per germline, CDR1 MNHNY and CDR2 SVGAGI (reference sequence). The trim removed 2 bases at V and 2 bases at J, leaving 6 bases unmatched. The CDR3 bases are TGTGCCAGCAGTTACGGGACAGTATTGCCTGGAAACACCATATATTTT. It codes for CASSYGTVLPGNTIYF.

The chain carries TRBV6-1 and TRBJ2-2; TRBD2 is a possible D gene (5 bases). The CDR3 runs to 15 residues. The germline V gene has CDR1 MNHNS and CDR2 SASEGT. Between the trimmed V and J ends, which lost 3 bases and 3 bases, there was a span of 11 bases. The CDR3 region is CASSEHTGDTGELFF. CDR3 DNA sequence: TGTGCCAGCAGTGAGCATACCGGGGACACCGGGGAGCTGTTTTTT.

The rearrangement joins TRBV6-5 to TRBJ2-7; 9 nucleotides align to TRBD1. Per the germline V gene, CDR1 is MNHEY and CDR2 is SVGAGI. The CDR3 consists of 16 residues. Unmatched junction bases numbered 9, after V lost 2 bases and J lost 4 bases. The CDR3 here is CASSYGSGDRVYEQYF. CDR3 sequence (DNA): TGTGCCAGCAGTTACGGTTCCGGGGACAGGGTTTACGAGCAGTACTTC.

The rearrangement links TRBV9 to TRBJ2-7; 9 bases align to TRBD1. Germline V gives CDR1 SGDLS, CDR2 YYNGEE. Unmatched junction bases numbered 16, after V lost 4 bases and J lost 5 bases. This CDR3 region has 17 residues. CDR3 DNA: TGTGCCAGCAGCACAGATTACCCCGGGACAGGGACCCACGAGCAGTACTTC. Protein sequence: CASSTDYPGTGTHEQYF.

This rearrangement joins TRBV29-1 to TRBJ1-2, with no clear D. V was pared by 4 bases and J by 8 bases, with 14 bases between. Germline V gene lookup returns CDR1 SQVTM and CDR2 ANQGSEA. The CDR3 contains 12 residues. Here the CDR3 reads CSVVAGMGGYTF. CDR3 DNA: TGCAGCGTTGTAGCGGGTATGGGCGGCTACACCTTC.

This clone was observed a single time. V and J are TRBV19 and TRBJ1-1; 9 bases agree with TRBD1. CDR1 and CDR2 from the germline V gene are LNHDA and SQIVND (reference sequence). The CDR3 spans 12 residues. Germline trimming cut 9 bases from V and 7 bases from J; bases unmatched to any gene: 6. This CDR3 reads CASGQGFVEAFF. In DNA form, the CDR3 reads TGTGCCAGCGGACAGGGGTTTGTTGAAGCTTTCTTT.

The chain has TRBV27 and TRBJ2-7; 11 bases fit TRBD2. This CDR3 has 21 residues. CDR1 and CDR2 (germline): MNHEY, SMNVEV (reference sequence). J was trimmed by 2 bases and V by 6 bases; bases with no gene match: 24. CDR3 nucleotides: TGTGCCAGCAGCCTATTAGGGCCTAGCGGGGGGCCCTTAGAGGTGACCTACGAGCAGTACTTC. Protein sequence: CASSLLGPSGGPLEVTYEQYF.

The chain couples TRBV2 to TRBJ2-1; 8 nucleotides match TRBD1. CDR1 is SNHLY, CDR2 FYNNEI, per germline. This CDR3 has 15 residues. After removal of 5 bases from V and 1 base from J, the junction contained 4 bases not matched to a gene. In nucleotides, the CDR3 is TGTGCCAGCAGTCCCGGGACAGGATCCTACAATGAGCAGTTCTTC. This sequence encodes CASSPGTGSYNEQFF.

This chain uses TRBV7-2 with TRBJ2-3; a weak D match, TRBD1 (5 bases). The CDR3 consists of 16 residues. In germline, CDR1 is SGHTA, CDR2 FQGNSA. The V end lost 2 bases, the J end lost 4 bases, and 16 bases lay between the germline ends. CDR3 sequence: CASSLPSQGGSDTQYF. CDR3 DNA: TGTGCCAGCAGCTTACCCAGCCAGGGTGGTTCAGATACGCAGTATTTT. Together with reference TRBV7-2 and TRBJ2-3, the CDR3 gives the full variable domain: GAGVSQSPSNKVTEKGKDVELRCDPISGHTALYWYRQSLGQGLEFLIYFQGNSAPDKSGLPSDRFSAERTGGSVSTLTIQRTQQEDSAVYLCASSLPSQGGSDTQYFGPGTRLTVL.

The rearrangement links TRBV6-4 to TRBJ2-3, with 12 bases lining up with TRBD1. Germline assignment: CDR1 MRHNA and CDR2 SNTAGT. J lost 6 bases, V lost 3 bases, and 7 bases had no gene match. The CDR3 has 16 amino acids. CDR3 bases: TGTGCCAGCAGTGAGCAGGGGACAGGGGGCTGGGATACGCAGTATTTT. Its protein is CASSEQGTGGWDTQYF.

This clone was found a few times. CDR3 sequence (DNA): TGTGCCAGCAGGCTACAGGGGGGAACCACTGAAGCTTTCTTT. Amino acids: CASRLQGGTTEAFF. The chain employs TRBV5-6 and TRBJ1-1; 8 bases are a match to TRBD1. This CDR3 comprises 14 residues. CDR1 is SGHDT, CDR2 YYEEEE, per germline. Trimming took 5 bases from V and 4 from J; bases not matched to a gene: 7.

V gene TRBV11-2 combines with J gene TRBJ1-5; the match to TRBD1 covers 8 bases. CDR1 and CDR2 from the germline V gene are SGHAT and FQNNGV. The CDR3 loop spans 17 amino acids. V was clipped by 3 bases and J by 1 base; unmatched bases: 8. CDR3 in DNA: TGTGCCAGCAGCTTCCTCGGACAGGGAGAGAGCAATCAGCCCCAGCATTTT. This translates into CASSFLGQGESNQPQHF.

The chain combines TRBV14 with TRBJ2-3, with D possibly matching TRBD1 (5 bases). Germline lookup yields CDR1 SGHDN and CDR2 FVKESK. The CDR3 covers 15 residues. Trimming took off 6 bases at V and 2 bases at J, with 15 bases between the two ends. This CDR3 is CASSRSQANTDTQYF. CDR3 sequence (DNA): TGTGCCAGCAGTAGGTCACAGGCTAACACAGATACGCAGTATTTT. The whole variable domain, remainder taken from reference TRBV14 and TRBJ2-3, is EAGVTQFPSHSVIEKGQTVTLRCDPISGHDNLYWYRRVMGKEIKFLLHFVKESKQDESGMPNNRFLAERTGGTYSTLKVQPAELEDSGVYFCASSRSQANTDTQYFGPGTRLTVL.

The table lists this clone with a count of one. This chain uses TRBV7-7 with TRBJ2-2, with a tentative D call TRBD1 (7 bases). CDR3 length: 16 residues. Germline V CDR1 and CDR2: SSHAT, FNYEAQ (reference sequence). The germline V and J ends were trimmed by 5 bases and 4 bases, with 17 bases remaining between them. The DNA of the CDR3 is TGTGCCAGCAGCCTGGGGGCAGGGGGAGGCACCGGGGAGCTGTTTTTT. Translation: CASSLGAGGGTGELFF.

This clone was counted a single time. This chain uses TRBV7-3 with TRBJ1-1; possibly TRBD1 for D (5 bases). This CDR3 is 13 amino acids long. Trimming cost V 5 bases and J 1 base, with 8 bases left between them. Germline V gene data show CDR1 as SGHTA and CDR2 as FQGTGA. This CDR3 is CASSLQGNTEAFF. The CDR3 DNA reads as TGTGCCAGCAGCCTTCAGGGGAACACTGAAGCTTTCTTT.

The J gene is TRBJ2-1, the V gene TRBV14; a possible D gene is TRBD2 (6 bases). V lost 5 bases and J 9 bases, leaving 14 bases between the germline ends. The CDR3 loop spans 13 amino acids. Looked up from germline, CDR1 is SGHDN and CDR2 is FVKESK. Here the CDR3 reads CASSGGSWAEQFF. Here the CDR3 DNA reads TGTGCCAGCAGCGGGGGGAGCTGGGCTGAGCAGTTCTTC. Full variable domain (rest looked up from reference TRBV14 and TRBJ2-1): EAGVTQFPSHSVIEKGQTVTLRCDPISGHDNLYWYRRVMGKEIKFLLHFVKESKQDESGMPNNRFLAERTGGTYSTLKVQPAELEDSGVYFCASSGGSWAEQFFGPGTRLTVL.